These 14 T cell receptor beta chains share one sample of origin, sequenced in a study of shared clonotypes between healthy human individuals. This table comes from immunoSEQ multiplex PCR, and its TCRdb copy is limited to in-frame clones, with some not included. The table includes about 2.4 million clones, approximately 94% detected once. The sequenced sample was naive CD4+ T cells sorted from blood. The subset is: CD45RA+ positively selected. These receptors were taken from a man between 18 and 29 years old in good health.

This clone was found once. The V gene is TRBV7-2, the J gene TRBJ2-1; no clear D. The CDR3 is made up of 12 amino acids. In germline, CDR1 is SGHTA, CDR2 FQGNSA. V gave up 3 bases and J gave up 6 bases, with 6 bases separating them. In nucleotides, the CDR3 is TGTGCCAGCAGCTTGGACGCCAATGAGCAGTTCTTC. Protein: CASSLDANEQFF. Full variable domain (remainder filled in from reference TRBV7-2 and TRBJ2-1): GAGVSQSPSNKVTEKGKDVELRCDPISGHTALYWYRQSLGQGLEFLIYFQGNSAPDKSGLPSDRFSAERTGGSVSTLTIQRTQQEDSAVYLCASSLDANEQFFGPGTRLTVL.

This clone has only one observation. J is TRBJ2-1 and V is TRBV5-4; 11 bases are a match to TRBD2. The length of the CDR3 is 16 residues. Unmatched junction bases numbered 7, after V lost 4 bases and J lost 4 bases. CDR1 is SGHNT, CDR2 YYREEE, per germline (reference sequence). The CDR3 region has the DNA TGTGCCAGCAGCGGGTTAGCGGGGGGGATTTACAATGAGCAGTTCTTC. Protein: CASSGLAGGIYNEQFF.

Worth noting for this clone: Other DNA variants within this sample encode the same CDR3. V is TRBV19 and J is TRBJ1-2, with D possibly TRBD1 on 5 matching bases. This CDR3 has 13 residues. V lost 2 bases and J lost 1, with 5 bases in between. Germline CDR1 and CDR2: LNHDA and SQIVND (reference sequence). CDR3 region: CASSIRGNYGYTF. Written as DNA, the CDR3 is TGTGCCAGTAGTATAAGGGGTAACTATGGCTACACCTTC.

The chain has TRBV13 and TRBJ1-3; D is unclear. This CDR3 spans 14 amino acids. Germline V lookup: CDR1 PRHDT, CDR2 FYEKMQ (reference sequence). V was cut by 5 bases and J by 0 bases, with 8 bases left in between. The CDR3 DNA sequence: TGTGCCAGCAGCCTCAGCGTCTCTGGAAACACCATATATTTT. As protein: CASSLSVSGNTIYF.

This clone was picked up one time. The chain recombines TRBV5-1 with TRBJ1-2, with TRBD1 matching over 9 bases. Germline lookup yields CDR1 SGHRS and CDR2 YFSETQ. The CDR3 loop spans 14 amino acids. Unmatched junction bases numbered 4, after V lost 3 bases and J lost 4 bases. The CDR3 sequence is CASSSGQGPYGYTF. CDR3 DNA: TGCGCCAGCAGCTCGGGACAGGGACCCTATGGCTACACCTTC.

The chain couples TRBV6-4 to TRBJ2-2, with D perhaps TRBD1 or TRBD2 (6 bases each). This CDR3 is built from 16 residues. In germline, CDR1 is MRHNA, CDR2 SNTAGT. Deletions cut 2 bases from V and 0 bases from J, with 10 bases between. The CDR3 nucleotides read TGTGCCAGCAGTGACATTGGGGGGCCGAACACCGGGGAGCTGTTTTTT. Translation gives CASSDIGGPNTGELFF.

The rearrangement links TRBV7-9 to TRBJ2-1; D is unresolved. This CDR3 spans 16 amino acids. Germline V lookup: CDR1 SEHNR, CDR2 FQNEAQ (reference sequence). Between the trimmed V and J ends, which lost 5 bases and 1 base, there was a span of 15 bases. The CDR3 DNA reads TGTGCCAGCAGCATGGATGACTGGTATTCCTACAATGAGCAGTTCTTC. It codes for CASSMDDWYSYNEQFF.

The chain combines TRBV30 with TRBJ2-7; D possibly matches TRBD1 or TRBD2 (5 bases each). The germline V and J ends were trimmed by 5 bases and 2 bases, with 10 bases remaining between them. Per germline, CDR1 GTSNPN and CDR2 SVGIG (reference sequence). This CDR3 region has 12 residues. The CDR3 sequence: CAWALGAYEQYF. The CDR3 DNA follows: TGTGCCTGGGCCCTGGGGGCCTACGAGCAGTACTTC.

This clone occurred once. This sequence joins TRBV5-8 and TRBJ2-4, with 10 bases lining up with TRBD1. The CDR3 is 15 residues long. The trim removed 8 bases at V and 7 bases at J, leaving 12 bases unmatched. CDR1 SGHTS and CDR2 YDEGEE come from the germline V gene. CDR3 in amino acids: CASDEGTGVLNIQYF. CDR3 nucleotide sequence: TGTGCCAGTGACGAAGGGACAGGGGTACTGAACATTCAGTACTTC.

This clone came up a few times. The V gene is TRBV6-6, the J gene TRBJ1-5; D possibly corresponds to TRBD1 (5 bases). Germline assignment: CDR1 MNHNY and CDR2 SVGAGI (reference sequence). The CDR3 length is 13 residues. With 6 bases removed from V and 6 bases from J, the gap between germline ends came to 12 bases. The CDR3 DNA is TGTGCCAGCAGCTCGACAGATAGTCAGCCCCAGCATTTT. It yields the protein CASSSTDSQPQHF.

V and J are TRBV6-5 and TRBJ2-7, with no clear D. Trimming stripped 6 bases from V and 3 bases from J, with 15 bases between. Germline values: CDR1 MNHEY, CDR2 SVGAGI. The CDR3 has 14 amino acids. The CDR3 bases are TGTGCCAGCAGGTTGTCCCATTTCCACTACGAGCAGTACTTC. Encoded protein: CASRLSHFHYEQYF.

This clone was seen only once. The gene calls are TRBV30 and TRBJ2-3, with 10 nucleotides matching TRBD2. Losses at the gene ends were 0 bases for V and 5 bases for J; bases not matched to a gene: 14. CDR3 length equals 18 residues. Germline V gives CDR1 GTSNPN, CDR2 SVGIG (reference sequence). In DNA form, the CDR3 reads TGTGCCTGGAGTGTAAAACTAGCGGGAAACCTTCATGGAGATACGCAGTATTTT. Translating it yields CAWSVKLAGNLHGDTQYF. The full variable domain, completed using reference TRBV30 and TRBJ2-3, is SQTIHQWPATLVQPVGSPLSLECTVEGTSNPNLYWYRQAAGRGLQLLFYSVGIGQISSEVPQNLSASRPQDRQFILSSKKLLLSDSGFYLCAWSVKLAGNLHGDTQYFGPGTRLTVL.

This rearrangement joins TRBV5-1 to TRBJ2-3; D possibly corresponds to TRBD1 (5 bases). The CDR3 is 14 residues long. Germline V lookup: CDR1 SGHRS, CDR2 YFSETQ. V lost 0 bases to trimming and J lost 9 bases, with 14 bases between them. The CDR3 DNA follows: TGCGCCAGCAGCTTGGTGGCTGGGGCGAAGACGCAGTATTTT. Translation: CASSLVAGAKTQYF. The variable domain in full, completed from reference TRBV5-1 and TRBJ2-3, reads KAGVTQTPRYLIKTRGQQVTLSCSPISGHRSVSWYQQTPGQGLQFLFEYFSETQRNKGNFPGRFSGRQFSNSRSEMNVSTLELGDSALYLCASSLVAGAKTQYFGPGTRLTVL.

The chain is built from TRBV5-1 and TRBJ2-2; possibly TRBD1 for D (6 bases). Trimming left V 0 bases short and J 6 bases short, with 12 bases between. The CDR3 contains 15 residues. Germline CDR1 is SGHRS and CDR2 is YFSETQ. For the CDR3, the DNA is TGCGCCAGCAGCTTGGCCAGGGGATTGCCCGGGGAGCTGTTTTTT. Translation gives CASSLARGLPGELFF.